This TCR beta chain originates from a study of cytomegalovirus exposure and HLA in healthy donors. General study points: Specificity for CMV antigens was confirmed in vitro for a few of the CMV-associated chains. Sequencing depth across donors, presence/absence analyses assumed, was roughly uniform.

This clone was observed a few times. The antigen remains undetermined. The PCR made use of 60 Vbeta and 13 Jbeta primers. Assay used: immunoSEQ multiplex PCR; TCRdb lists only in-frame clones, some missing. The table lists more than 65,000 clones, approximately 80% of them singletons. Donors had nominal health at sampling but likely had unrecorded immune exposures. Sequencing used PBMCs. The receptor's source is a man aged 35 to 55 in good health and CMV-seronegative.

The CDR3 DNA follows: TGTGCCTGGAGGCCACAGGGTAGAGGGAGCAATCAGCCCCAGCATTTT. Translated, it gives CAWRPQGRGSNQPQHF. This sequence joins TRBV30 and TRBJ1-5, with TRBD1 as a possible D gene (6 bases). The CDR3 totals 16 residues. Germline loops: CDR1 GTSNPN, CDR2 SVGIG (reference sequence). The V gene lost 3 bases and the J gene lost 1 base, with 16 bases spanning the gap.